This T cell receptor beta chain was obtained from a study of cytomegalovirus exposure and HLA in healthy donors. Study observations and caveats: The study labeled 150 to 200 TCR beta chains cytomegalovirus-associated. Some public TCRs appeared in many individuals, while most sequences were rare.

As to this clone: What it recognizes is unknown.

Vbeta (60) and Jbeta (13) primers were used in the PCR. Data came from immunoSEQ multiplex PCR; TCRdb stores just in-frame clones and leaves some out. Of 180,000 or so clones listed, around a tenth are singletons. The sample was PBMCs. This TCR was sampled from a woman aged 25-40 years in good health and CMV-seropositive.

CDR3 amino acids: CASGLGLGPGHF. The CDR3 bases are TGTGCTAGTGGTTTGGGGCTGGGGCCGGGTCATTTT. The gene calls are TRBV12-5 and TRBJ1-5, with a tentative D call TRBD1 (5 bases). Germline loops: CDR1 LGHNT, CDR2 FRNRAP. This CDR3 region has 12 residues. Trimming removed 1 base from V and 16 bases from J, with 14 bases in between.